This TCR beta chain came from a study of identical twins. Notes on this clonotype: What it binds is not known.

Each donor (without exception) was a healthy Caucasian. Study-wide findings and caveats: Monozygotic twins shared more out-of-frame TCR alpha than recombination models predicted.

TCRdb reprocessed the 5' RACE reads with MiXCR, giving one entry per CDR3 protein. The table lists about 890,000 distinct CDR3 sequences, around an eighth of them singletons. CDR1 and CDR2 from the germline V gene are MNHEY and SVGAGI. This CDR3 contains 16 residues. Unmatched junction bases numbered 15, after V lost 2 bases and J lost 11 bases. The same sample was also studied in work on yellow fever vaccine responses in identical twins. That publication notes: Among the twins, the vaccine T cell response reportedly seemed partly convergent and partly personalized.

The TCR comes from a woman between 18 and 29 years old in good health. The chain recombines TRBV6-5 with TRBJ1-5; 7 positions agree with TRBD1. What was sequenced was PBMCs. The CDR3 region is CASSYPEGLRGGTQHF. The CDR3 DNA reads TGTGCCAGCAGTTACCCGGAGGGTCTCAGGGGGGGCACCCAGCATTTT.